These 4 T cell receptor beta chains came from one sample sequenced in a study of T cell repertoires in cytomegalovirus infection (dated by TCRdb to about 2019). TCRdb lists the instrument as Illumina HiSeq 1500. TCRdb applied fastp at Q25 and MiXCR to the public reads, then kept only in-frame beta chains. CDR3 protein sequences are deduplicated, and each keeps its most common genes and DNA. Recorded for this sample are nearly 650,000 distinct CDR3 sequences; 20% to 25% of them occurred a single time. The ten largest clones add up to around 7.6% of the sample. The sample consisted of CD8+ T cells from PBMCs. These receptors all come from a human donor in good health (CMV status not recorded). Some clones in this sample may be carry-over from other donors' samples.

The DNA for the CDR3 is TGTGCCAGCAGTTACTTCCACAACAGGGGCCACAATGAGCAGTTCTTC. Amino acid sequence: CASSYFHNRGHNEQFF. The chain is built from TRBV6-5 and TRBJ2-1, with TRBD1 matching 7 bases. CDR3 length equals 16 residues. J lost 5 bases, V lost 1 base, and 8 bases had no gene match. The V gene's germline CDR1 is MNHEY and CDR2 SVGAGI.

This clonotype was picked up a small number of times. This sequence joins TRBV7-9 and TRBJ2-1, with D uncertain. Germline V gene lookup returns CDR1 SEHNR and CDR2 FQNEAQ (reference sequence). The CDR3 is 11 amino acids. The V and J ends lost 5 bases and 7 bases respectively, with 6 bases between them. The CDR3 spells CASSVWNEQFF. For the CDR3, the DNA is TGTGCCAGCAGCGTATGGAATGAGCAGTTCTTC.

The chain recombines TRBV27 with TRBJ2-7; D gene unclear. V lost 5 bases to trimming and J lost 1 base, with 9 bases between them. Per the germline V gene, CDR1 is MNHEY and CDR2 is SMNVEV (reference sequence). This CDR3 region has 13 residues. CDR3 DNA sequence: TGTGCCAGCAGTCATCCAGGTTCCTACGAGCAGTACTTC. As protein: CASSHPGSYEQYF.

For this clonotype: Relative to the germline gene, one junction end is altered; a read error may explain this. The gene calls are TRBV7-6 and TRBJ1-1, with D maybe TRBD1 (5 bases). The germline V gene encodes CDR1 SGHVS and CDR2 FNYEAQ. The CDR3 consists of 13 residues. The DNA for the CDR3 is TGTACCAGCAGTTTGGGGGTGAACACTGAAGCTTTCTTT. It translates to CTSSLGVNTEAFF.